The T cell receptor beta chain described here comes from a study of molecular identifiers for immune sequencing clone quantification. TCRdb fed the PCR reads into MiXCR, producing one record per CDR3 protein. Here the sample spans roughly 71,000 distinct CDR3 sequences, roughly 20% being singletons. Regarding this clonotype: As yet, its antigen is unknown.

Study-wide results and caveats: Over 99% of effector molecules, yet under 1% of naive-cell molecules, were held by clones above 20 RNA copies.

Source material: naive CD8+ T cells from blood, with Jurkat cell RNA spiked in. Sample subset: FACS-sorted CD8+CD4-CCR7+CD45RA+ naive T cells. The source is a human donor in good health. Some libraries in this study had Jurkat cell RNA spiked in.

This chain's CDR3 is CASSQQGVMMVYEQFF. The DNA of the CDR3 is TGCGCCAGCAGCCAACAGGGAGTTATGATGGTCTATGAGCAGTTCTTC. The chain joins TRBV4-1 to TRBJ2-1; TRBD1 or TRBD2 may be the D gene (5 bases each). CDR3 length: 16 amino acids. Looked up from germline, CDR1 is MGHRA and CDR2 is YSYEKL. V lost 2 bases and J 8 bases, leaving 19 bases between the germline ends.